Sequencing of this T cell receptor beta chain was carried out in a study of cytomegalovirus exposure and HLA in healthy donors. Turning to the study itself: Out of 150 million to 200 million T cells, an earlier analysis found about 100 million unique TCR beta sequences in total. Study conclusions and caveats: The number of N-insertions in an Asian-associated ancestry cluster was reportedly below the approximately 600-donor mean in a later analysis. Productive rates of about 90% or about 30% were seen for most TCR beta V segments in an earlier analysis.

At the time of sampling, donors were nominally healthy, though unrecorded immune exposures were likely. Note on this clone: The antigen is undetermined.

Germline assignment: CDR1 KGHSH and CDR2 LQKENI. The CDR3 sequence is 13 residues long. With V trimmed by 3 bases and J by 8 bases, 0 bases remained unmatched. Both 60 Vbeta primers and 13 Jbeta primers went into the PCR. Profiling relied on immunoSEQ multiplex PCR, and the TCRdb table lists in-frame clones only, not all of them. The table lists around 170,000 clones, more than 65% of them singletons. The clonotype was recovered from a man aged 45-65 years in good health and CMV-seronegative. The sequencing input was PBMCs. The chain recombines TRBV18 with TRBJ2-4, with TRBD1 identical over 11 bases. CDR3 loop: CASSPGQGDIQYF. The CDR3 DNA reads TGTGCCAGCTCACCGGGACAGGGGGACATTCAGTACTTC.